Included here is one T cell receptor (beta chain) sequence, with context. The antigen it binds to is not known. It has no much larger one-base neighbor in the sample; base qualities were not kept. The CDR3 runs 14 residues from the cysteine to the phenylalanine. Just CDR3 DNA is preserved here, 42 bases in frame from base 1. Looking up the germline V gene yields CDR1 SGHRS and CDR2 YFSETQ. V ends up 6 bases short and J 0 bases short, with an unmatched junction base count of 5. TCRbeta CDR3 regions were amplified from genomic DNA by means of the immunoSEQ Assay, a bias-controlled multiplex PCR. In the source study's methods: The number of nucleated cells in each sample was estimated from the amplification of reference gene primers within the assay. Sequence reads were collapsed and filtered to measure the absolute abundance of every unique TCRbeta CDR3 rearrangement. For each sample, productive Simpson clonality was calculated as the square root of Simpson's diversity index over productive rearrangements. TCRdb holds this immuneACCESS table with in-frame rearrangements only. Some clones are missing; in checked studies, unresolved V genes explain under half, and the rest has no known cause. The V and J calls and clone size are taken from that table; D and trimming were inferred from the DNA. Here the sample has around 130,000 clones; 75% to 90% occur a single time. The ten top clones hold about 4.3% of the sample.

This sample stems from a study of blood T cell repertoires in COVID-19 (dated by TCRdb to about 2020). For context, the study as a whole: Collaborator samples came from the United States, Italy and Spain and covered acute and convalescent phases of COVID-19. The prospective study material was composed of cDNA or gDNA derived from T cells, B-cell-depleted T cells, or PBMCs. The dataset comprised deeply sampled blood TCRbeta repertoires from subjects exposed to, actively infected with, or recovered from COVID-19. The repertoires were made available in a free public database intended to serve as a resource for research on the immune response to SARS-CoV-2. The samples were drawn from the first 160 participants of the ongoing ImmuneRACE study and from 1,254 subjects provided by 6 global collaborators. The sample metadata nearly always contained a de-identified subject ID, COVID-19 status, age in years and sex. Where HLA class I and class II types were available, the types were taken from metadata supplied by the sample provider, not from assay-based typing.

Overall study outcomes, separate from this receptor: Clinical and demographic metadata were provided uncurated, with the amount varying by source and participant.

Each collaborating institution followed its own protocols to collect whole blood in K2EDTA tubes. For TCRbeta analysis, collaborators shipped samples as frozen whole blood, isolated PBMCs, or DNA extracted from either of those sample types. Sequenced: peripheral blood. This TCR was sampled from a human donor in a cohort sampled during active COVID-19. The chain is encoded by TRBV5-1 joined to TRBJ1-1; a stretch of 7 junction bases matches TRBD1. The CDR3 region reads CASTQGLVNTEAFF. The DNA is TGCGCCAGCACACAGGGGCTCGTGAACACTGAAGCTTTCTTT.